This T cell receptor (beta chain) was obtained from a study of PD-1 and CTLA-4 blockade in melanoma. The CDR3 length is 11 residues. V was cut by 4 bases and J by 4 bases, with 7 bases left in between. From germline, CDR1 is GTSNPN and CDR2 SVGIG (reference sequence). The assay was immunoSEQ multiplex PCR, and TCRdb's table has in-frame clones only and misses some. The sample includes about 16,000 clones, about two thirds seen only once; the top ten take over 12%. V gene TRBV30 combines with J gene TRBJ1-2; D unresolved. The clonotype originates from a human donor with melanoma. Material: CD8+ T cells from peripheral blood, obtained from a patient given anti-PD-1 treatment. Written as DNA, the CDR3 is TGTGCCTGGAACGGGATCTATGGCTACACCTTC. Translated, it gives CAWNGIYGYTF.